The entry below describes one T cell receptor beta chain. What it recognizes is unknown. This sample stems from a study of cytotoxic CD8 clonotypes in ibrutinib-treated CLL. Trimming removed 5 bases from V and 2 bases from J, with 10 bases in between. The CDR3 is 14 amino acids. Germline V gene lookup returns CDR1 SEHNR and CDR2 FQNEAQ (reference sequence). Profiled with immunoSEQ multiplex PCR; TCRdb holds only in-frame clones, not every one. Of around 14,000 clones in the sample, 50% to 55% were seen once. Notes on the study in general: With treatment, public clonotypes, which were uncommon, either contracted or remained stable.

The sequence was collected from a human donor with chronic lymphocytic leukemia. The source was PBMCs, collected at a roughly 25-month disease-progression time point, from a patient treated with ibrutinib. J is TRBJ2-1 and V is TRBV7-9, with D possibly matching TRBD1 (5 bases). CDR3 sequence: CASSPDMPYNEQFF. DNA of the CDR3: TGTGCCAGCAGCCCGGACATGCCCTACAATGAGCAGTTCTTC. Drawing the rest from reference TRBV7-9 and TRBJ2-1, the complete variable domain is DTGVSQNPRHKITKRGQNVTFRCDPISEHNRLYWYRQTLGQGPEFLTYFQNEAQLEKSRLLSDRFSAERPKGSFSTLEIQRTEQGDSAMYLCASSPDMPYNEQFFGPGTRLTVL.